Included here is one TCR beta chain sequence, with context. This clonotype was observed at least ten times. What antigen it recognizes has not been identified. The input lacks base qualities; no much larger clone sits a single base away. This sample stems from a study of T cell repertoires in cytomegalovirus infection (dated by TCRdb to between 2018 and 2021). About the study as a whole: The HLA type of each donor mattered for the analysis, because public TCR beta signatures pointed to carriage of CMV infection along with the matching HLA type. What the authors observed across the whole study: In both this cohort and an independent approximately 370-donor cohort, the cumulative frequency of public TCR beta family members distinguished carriers of CMV infection plus the relevant HLA type. The ex vivo response was dominated by HLA-C-restricted CMV-specific TCR beta clonotypes, which also provided the single most frequent clonotype in two of eight donors.

At the junction V is shortened by 3 bases and J by 2 bases, with 13 bases in between. The CDR3 numbers 16 residues from cysteine through phenylalanine. Only CDR3 DNA remains: 48 bases, in frame from the first base. From a lookup of the germline V gene, CDR1 and CDR2 are SGHVS and FQNEAQ. The sequencer was an Illumina HiSeq 1500. TCRdb reran the public reads through fastp at Q25 and MiXCR, keeping productive beta chains. When rows share a CDR3 protein, they turn into one entry using the most common DNA and genes. In all, the sample holds over 300,000 distinct CDR3 sequences, and more than 9% of those were seen once. Around 4.1% of the sample rests with the top ten.

The TCR was taken from a human donor in good health (CMV status not recorded). Some clones in this sample may be carry-over from other donors' samples. The specimen sequenced was PBMCs. Here the chain combines TRBV7-8 and TRBJ2-2; no D gene is confidently identified. The DNA sequence is TGTGCCAGCAGCTTTGGGGAAGGCCCTAACACCGGGGAGCTGTTTTTT. Its product reads: CASSFGEGPNTGELFF.